This paragraph reports one TCR beta chain. In its sample, this clonotype was seen many times. This clone's antigen is unknown. No quality values exist for individual bases; no much larger clone is one base distant. These data are taken from a study of spatial heterogeneity in lung cancer (dated by TCRdb to the late 2010s). In terms of the full investigation: Beta-chain transcripts were consistently detected in greater numbers than alpha-chain transcripts, which likely reflected higher beta-chain transcript abundance. In the raw uncorrected reads, each unique combination of TCR and UMI appeared more than ten times on average. In non-small cell lung cancer, the study made a quantitative comparison of TCR alpha and beta repertoires among multiple tumor regions, matched nontumor lung and blood. Nonsynonymous mutation counts, determined by whole-exome sequencing of tumor tissue, were related to TCR repertoire features. At surgery, fewer than 250 tumor regions, 64 matched nontumor lung samples and 56 PBMC samples were TCR-sequenced for both alpha and beta chains.

Library generation was performed with 5' RACE. Sequencing was performed on a NextSeq 500. To allow correction of PCR and sequencing errors, the TCR library protocol tagged every TCR cDNA molecule with a unique molecular identifier. Processing in the source paper ran as follows. Decombinator tools were used for TCR identification, UMI-based error correction and CDR3 extraction. Expanded TCRs were defined as those above a frequency of 2 per 1,000, corresponding to the top 1% of the tumor frequency distribution. Renyi diversity was calculated using the R vegan package after each repertoire was subsampled 100 times to 5,000 TCRs. CDR3 similarity networks were constructed using string-kernel similarity of amino acid triplets, with links drawn between CDR3s whose pairwise similarity was above 0.82. The public reads were reprocessed in TCRdb via fastp at Q25 and MiXCR, keeping in-frame beta chains. Each record represents a unique CDR3 protein, reported with the most common genes and DNA among its rows. The V and J calls reflect TCRdb's pipeline rather than the authors' work. The sample yields 30,000 to 45,000 distinct CDR3 sequences; around 7.2% were counted once. Of the sample, around 30% falls within the top ten clones.

The paper as a whole reports these results and caveats: Ubiquitous expanded tumor TCRs were detected in blood more often at tumor resection than at routine follow-up. Confirming at a functional level the hypothesis that regional TCRs recognize regional mutations was considered to require additional single-cell paired TCR alpha and beta sequencing.

The time point label on this specimen signifies: sample taken at primary tumor resection. Samples were obtained from 72 patients with early-stage, untreated non-small cell lung cancer from the lung TRACERx cohort. TCR sequencing used whole RNA extracted from tumor and nontumor lung tissue, or from cryopreserved PBMC samples, without cell sorting. A patient was chosen for TCR sequencing only when enough RNA was available from at least two tumor regions. The origin of this receptor is a male donor with early-stage non-small cell lung cancer. This material consisted of PBMCs, taken at surgery.

This receptor carries the CDR3 CASSLYLVTEKYGYTF. The nucleotide sequence is TGCGCCAGCAGTCTTTATCTTGTGACAGAAAAATATGGCTACACCTTC. Recombination linked TRBV4-1 to TRBJ1-2; D gene: possibly TRBD1, on 5 matching bases. In the germline V gene, CDR1 corresponds to MGHRA and CDR2 to YSYEKL. The cysteine opens and the phenylalanine closes a CDR3 of 16 amino acids. Left in the record is the CDR3 DNA by itself, 48 bases read in frame from the first base. A distance of 22 bases separates the germline ends of V and J, which lose 6 bases and 5 bases respectively.